This TCR beta chain appears in the sequencing data of a study of blood T cells in healthy people across ages. The wider study: In model experiments, template switching was able to capture about one barcoded beta molecule for every two T cells that were present.

For the second PCR, which ran for about 7 to 12 cycles, a sample-barcoded 5' primer and a J-beta primer mix were used. One entry per CDR3 protein results from TCRdb running MiXCR on the 5' RACE reads. The data hold under 2,000,000 distinct CDR3 sequences, with 49% observed a single time. With respect to this clonotype: Its antigen remains unidentified.

J gave up 5 bases and V 7 bases, and 6 bases lay outside the gene matches. This CDR3 is 12 amino acids long. Looked up from germline, CDR1 is SQVTM and CDR2 is ANQGSEA. Overall study results and limits: Since the PBMCs were unsorted, naive and antigen-experienced cells could not be conclusively compared. The long-lived group displayed more naive CD4+ cells, plus higher diversity, than the aged donors did.

This TCR derives from a woman aged 40 to 50 in good health. The sample taken for sequencing was blood. The chain recombines TRBV29-1 with TRBJ2-3; TRBD1 matches 7 bases. The CDR3 DNA reads as TGCAGCGCAGTGCCAGGGGGAGATACGCAGTATTTT. Encoded protein: CSAVPGGDTQYF.